The present T cell receptor beta chain was sequenced within a study of CD8 T cells in Susac syndrome. As for the study in general: When their blood was taken, patients with Susac syndrome were therapy-naive, taking corticosteroids, or taking intravenous immunoglobulin alone. Study-level results: In Susac syndrome, CD4+ T cell repertoires lacked any clonal expansion.

The CDR3 consists of 16 residues. The junction had 4 bases not matched to a gene; V was cut back by 0 bases and J by 2 bases. Germline loops: CDR1 MNHEY, CDR2 SVGEGT. As concerns this clonotype: Its antigen is unidentified.

Random-hexamer reverse transcription was applied to roughly 0.5 to 1 ug RNA. Amplification of the TCR beta CDR3 was carried out by immunoSEQ multiplex PCR, which spanned a total of 54 Vbeta and 13 Jbeta segments. Via MiXCR, TCRdb re-called the immunoSEQ multiplex PCR reads, giving one row per CDR3 protein. The sample includes approximately 160,000 distinct CDR3 sequences, approximately 94% of them seen just once. TEMRA cells were FACS-enriched, while CD8+ and CD4+ T cells were negatively isolated. Sequenced material: CD4+ T cells from PBMCs. The sequence derives from a human donor with Susac syndrome. The chain joins TRBV6-2 or TRBV6-3 to TRBJ1-2; TRBD1 aligns across 9 bases. The CDR3 bases are TGTGCCAGCAGTTACTCGTCGGGACAGGGAAACTATGGCTACACCTTC. Encoded protein: CASSYSSGQGNYGYTF.